This T cell receptor (beta chain) was sequenced for a study of graft-versus-host responses after intestinal transplantation. On the study more broadly: Induction with anti-thymocyte globulin, then tacrolimus and steroids for about 3 years, was given to all recipients.

The repertoire was sequenced with immunoSEQ multiplex PCR; TCRdb's copy has only in-frame clones and lacks some. The table includes 85,000 to 90,000 clones, approximately 90% detected once. Findings and caveats of the study: Early post-transplant falls in HvG clones accompanied the peak levels of circulating GvH clones.

A remark on this clone: Its antigen is not identified.

This sequence originates from a human donor who was the organ donor for an intestinal transplant. The material sequenced was unstimulated CD4+ T cells sorted from spleen or lymph node cells, taken before transplant.

CDR3 DNA sequence: TGTGCCAGCAGCTTATGGACAGATAACACTGAAGCTTTCTTT. Amino acid sequence: CASSLWTDNTEAFF. This chain uses TRBV7-9 with TRBJ1-1; possibly TRBD1 for D (6 bases). The CDR3 is made up of 14 amino acids. The V gene's germline CDR1 is SEHNR and CDR2 FQNEAQ (reference sequence). Trimming removed 2 bases from V and 2 bases from J, with 9 bases in between.